This T cell receptor (beta chain) derives from a study of cytomegalovirus exposure and HLA in healthy donors (dated by TCRdb to about 2017). Regarding the research as a whole: In an earlier analysis of 450 to 750 of the donors, around 290 Gb of sequence data and just under 120 million unique TCR beta sequences from about 190 million T cells were reported. Roughly 320 gigabases of sequencing data and about 92 million unique TCR sequences made up an early release that covered fewer than 650 HLA-typed donors. Among the roughly 390 genotyped donors, under 90% belonged to the genetic ancestry cluster associated with self-reported Caucasian donors. The aim of the study was to test whether cataloging public T cell receptors could identify signatures of past pathogen exposure. Using immunosequencing, the study profiled T cell repertoires from fewer than 700 subjects and related those repertoires to cytomegalovirus serostatus. In addition to the first cohort of roughly 670 subjects, a separate validation cohort of approximately 130 different subjects was used. To predict cytomegalovirus infection status, the study combined high-throughput TCR immunosequencing, statistical association of individual TCRs with disease status, and machine learning. To study patterns of TCR occurrence, a later analysis re-analyzed previously published TCR beta repertoires from 650 to 750 donors and added high-resolution HLA genotyping. The later analysis used no new phenotypic data to find candidate immune exposures, relying instead on TCR beta sequences and their occurrence across donors. To decide whether each TCR beta V gene segment behaved as functional or pseudogenic, an earlier analysis of approximately 620 of the donors relied on high-throughput TCR beta sequencing. Donor age, sex, ethnicity and CMV serostatus were compiled alongside the repertoire data. Genome-wide SNP genotypes for about 60% of the roughly 700 donors were used in a later genetic analysis, which treated that subset as a discovery cohort. All discovery cohort repertoires had been generated using a single sequencing platform. HLA typing covered class I and class II loci at four-digit resolution. Typing coverage varied by locus: roughly 629-630 donors for A, B, C, DRB1 and DQB1; more than 500 for DQA1; over 600 for DPA1; roughly 470 for DPB1. A few DR-DQ haplotypes were handled as single units for association and clustering because linkage in the cohort was strong. Among 300 to 450 genotyped donors of the cohort, an average of approximately 240,000 unique TCR beta nucleotide sequences were sequenced per donor, around 20% of them non-productive. Beyond this particular receptor, the publication reports: Across donors, most TCR sequences were observed very rarely, whereas some public TCRs were present in many individuals. HLA typing was unavailable for some donors at each locus, so association tests used only the typed subset. According to a later analysis, parvovirus B19, influenza, CMV and Epstein-Barr virus appeared linked to several top co-occurrence clusters. The authors suggested that the approach could potentially be extended to other disease states and immunological phenotypes. In a later analysis, more than 15,000 TCR beta sequences were associated with specific HLA alleles at a false discovery rate of 0.05. In an earlier analysis of more than 500 of the donors, most TCR beta V segments appeared in productive rearrangements about 90% or about 30% of the time, broadly matching IMGT annotations. Linkage disequilibrium might explain the correlated functional status among segregating V segments, but an unknown experimental factor could not be ruled out. Over 15 rarely observed V segments, including chromosome 9 orphons, were excluded from the earlier analysis of several hundred of the donors because counts were too low. A later analysis found that HLA-associated TCR beta chains were more clonally expanded and had lower generation probabilities than equally common non-associated chains. The classifier was reported to diagnose cytomegalovirus status with high specificity and sensitivity in both the original cohort and the validation cohort. The cohort was sequenced for TCR beta chains only, and without alpha or paired-chain data the features that could be detected were limited. The sequencing pipeline was judged likely to have produced a cluster of highly shared sequence variants as a technical artifact. In a later analysis, TCR association rates were found to vary across HLA loci, with the most associated TCRs seen for DRB1 alleles and the fewest for HLA-C alleles. In vitro tests confirmed that a few of the cytomegalovirus-associated TCR beta chains recognize cytomegalovirus antigens. Some IMGT-functional V segments, including TRBV6-2 and TRBV6-3, could not be distinguished by the 87-base-pair reads and were therefore excluded. The study gave a list of some 150 TCR beta chains associated with cytomegalovirus. An association between a missense DCLRE1C variant and V-gene and J-gene trimming of TCR beta chains was found in a later genetic analysis and replicated in an independent cohort. Most CMV-associated TCR beta chains appeared to be HLA-restricted in a later analysis, and the HLA associations seemed to be driven largely by CMV exposure. CMV serostatus was the only immune exposure information available for the cohort. The presence/absence analyses assumed that sequencing depth was roughly uniform across donors, and that assumption may not be true. In a later genetic analysis, fewer N-insertions in productive TCRs were reported among donors in an Asian-associated ancestry cluster than the roughly 700-donor mean. When HLA alleles, especially DR and DQ, strongly co-occurred, TCR associations were difficult to assign to individual alleles. A further reported finding was that TCR beta sequences accurately predicted the HLA-A and HLA-B alleles for most subjects in the first cohort.

The library was prepared using the immunoSEQ multiplex PCR assay. A mixture of 60 forward primers for TCR Vbeta segments and 13 reverse primers for TCR Jbeta segments was used in the multiplex PCR. Amplification of the CDR3 region of rearranged TCR beta genes was performed with a multiplex PCR assay on genomic DNA. On the Illumina HiSeq System, the amplified TCR beta libraries were sequenced as 87-base-pair reads. The original methods were these. A later analysis counted some 80 million unique TCR beta chains across the 550 to 800 repertoires, and about 10 million of these chains were shared by at least two donors. A nearest-neighbor algorithm error-corrected the raw reads and collapsed the reads into unique sequences, merging closely related sequences to remove PCR and sequencing errors. CDR3 sequences were aligned to IMGT reference sequences to assign V, D and J gene segments. For a sequence to be retained, a match of at least six nucleotides to both a V gene segment and a J gene segment was required. A rearrangement was called productive if the CDR3 had no stop codons and remained in frame with V and J, and every other rearrangement was called non-productive. Following IMGT convention, CDR3 was defined as the stretch from the second conserved V-encoded cysteine to the conserved J-encoded phenylalanine. Sequences without an unambiguous match to a single V gene segment were excluded from the earlier analysis of about 600 of the donors. In an earlier analysis of 587 of the donors, a V segment was called functional when productive rearrangements were above 56.7%, and segregating when the standard deviation between donors exceeded 5%. To diagnose cytomegalovirus status from the catalog of TCR beta chain sequences, a statistical classification framework was built. A later analysis assigned V and J genes by comparing TCR nucleotide sequences with IMGT/GENE-DB human TR gene sequences. Using the TCRdist pipeline, a later analysis assigned CDR3 sequences along with most-parsimonious VDJ recombination scenarios. In a later analysis, each TCR beta chain was defined by its CDR3 amino acid sequence together with its V-gene family, and reads lacking a unique V-gene family were excluded. A later analysis removed several hundred highly shared, low-generation-probability nucleotide sequences to deal with suspected cross-contamination and a sequencing artifact. In a later analysis, a clonal expansion index was calculated for each public chain from normalized within-repertoire ranks of inferred template counts. In a later analysis, generation probabilities were computed using a VDJ recombination model fitted to out-of-frame rearrangements, and the results were checked against IGoR. Hypergeometric tests were used in a later analysis to score TCR-TCR, TCR-HLA and TCR-CMV co-occurrence, with a repertoire-size bias correction applied to the TCR pairs. A later analysis estimated false discovery rates by permuting HLA or CMV assignments 20 times. In a later analysis, co-occurring TCRs were grouped with DBSCAN, and TCRdist sequence similarity was added when clustering was performed within HLA-allele-positive subsets. Repertoires with fewer than 30,000 or more than 120,000 public chains, plus five repertoires with anomalous nucleotide sharing, were excluded from co-occurrence clustering. Sourced from immuneACCESS, this table was stored by TCRdb with only in-frame sequences that have V and J called. A share of the clones is absent; for the studies checked, an unresolved V gene accounts for under half, and the remainder has no known explanation. V and J calls and clone size are those listed in that table; D and trimming were worked out from the DNA. Within this sample are more than 85,000 clones, with nearly 80% of them counted one time only. Roughly 1.2% of the sample belongs to the ten largest clones.

In total, roughly 710 healthy bone marrow donors made up the cohort. At the time of sampling, every cohort member was nominally healthy, though immune exposures that went unrecorded were likely present. The donor tested CMV seronegative and was one of the 352 seronegative cohort members. Every donor gave a peripheral blood sample, and the peripheral blood mononuclear cells from that sample were used for TCR beta sequencing. Genomic DNA extraction from the blood cell samples was performed with the Qiagen DNeasy Blood Extraction Kit. Counted from cysteine to phenylalanine, this CDR3 has 15 amino acids. CDR3 DNA is the only sequence kept; it has 45 bases, read in frame from the first base. Trimming removed 5 bases from V and 3 bases from J; the gene matches leave 2 bases unexplained. CDR1 and CDR2 are read off the germline V gene (reference sequence) as SEHNR and FQNEAQ. Concerning this clone itself: This receptor's antigen is unknown. Base qualities are not at hand, and no much larger clone is one base apart.

The chain couples TRBV7-9 to TRBJ2-3; 13 bases in between match TRBD2. The sequence was obtained from a young man in good health and CMV-seronegative. The sequencing input was PBMCs. The DNA is as follows: TGTGCCAGCAGCAGGACTAGCGGGGGAACAGATACGCAGTATTTT. The encoded protein is CASSRTSGGTDTQYF.